What follows are 30 T cell receptor beta chains derived from one specimen sequenced in a study of T-cell memory formation after mild COVID-19. From the 5' RACE reads, TCRdb called clonotypes with MiXCR, one entry per CDR3 protein. The sample has under 250,000 distinct CDR3 sequences, approximately 9% seen once; the top ten hold 20% to 25%. Sequencing input: PBMCs or a T cell subset sorted from them (not recorded which). The receptors shown here come from a man in his late teens or twenties who had mild COVID-19 (a few samples of this study predate the infection). Cell type and time point are not known.

Ten or more counts support this clonotype. This chain links TRBV7-2 with TRBJ2-3; D ambiguous. This CDR3 is 16 amino acids long. Between the trimmed V and J ends, which lost 4 bases and 2 bases, there was a span of 16 bases. Germline CDR1 is SGHTA and CDR2 is FQGNSA. CDR3 amino acids: CASSSSGGFVTDTQYF. In DNA, the CDR3 is TGTGCCAGCAGCTCAAGTGGTGGGTTTGTCACAGATACGCAGTATTTT. The variable domain in full, with the rest retrieved from reference TRBV7-2 and TRBJ2-3, is GAGVSQSPSNKVTEKGKDVELRCDPISGHTALYWYRQSLGQGLEFLIYFQGNSAPDKSGLPSDRFSAERTGGSVSTLTIQRTQQEDSAVYLCASSSSGGFVTDTQYFGPGTRLTVL.

This clonotype has more than one count but fewer than ten. The V call is TRBV20-1, the J call TRBJ2-4, with TRBD2 identical over 14 bases. Per the germline V gene, CDR1 is DFQATT and CDR2 is SNEGSKA (reference sequence). This CDR3 contains 16 residues. With V trimmed by 1 base and J by 2 bases, 1 base remained unmatched. The CDR3 sequence is CSARGTSGGSKNIQYF. The DNA of the CDR3 is TGCAGTGCTAGAGGGACTAGCGGGGGGTCCAAAAACATTCAGTACTTC.

The chain recombines TRBV6-5 with TRBJ2-7; D gene ambiguous. This CDR3 spans 12 amino acids. Germline-derived CDR1 and CDR2 are MNHEY and SVGAGI. V gave up 6 bases and J gave up 7 bases, with 13 bases separating them. The CDR3 reads CASRRPAGEQYF. The CDR3 DNA reads TGTGCCAGCAGGCGCCCGGCAGGTGAGCAGTACTTC.

In this sample, this clonotype turned up a few times. The chain employs TRBV4-1 and TRBJ2-5; D might be TRBD1 or TRBD2, each matching 5 bases. This CDR3 region has 13 residues. The ends were cut back, 1 base at V and 5 bases at J, with 8 bases in the middle. Germline V gene sequence: CDR1 MGHRA, CDR2 YSYEKL. CDR3 sequence reads: CASSQAGLETQYF. CDR3 nucleotide sequence: TGCGCCAGCAGCCAAGCGGGGCTGGAGACCCAGTACTTC.

This clonotype turned up a few times. The V gene is TRBV25-1, the J gene TRBJ2-4; D is unresolved. The germline V and J ends were trimmed by 5 bases and 8 bases, with 7 bases remaining between them. The CDR3 is made up of 11 amino acids. The germline gives CDR1 MGHDK, CDR2 SYGVNS. CDR3: CASSPQDIQYF. CDR3 nucleotide sequence: TGTGCCAGCAGTCCCCAGGACATTCAGTACTTC.

The rearrangement joins TRBV6-5 to TRBJ2-5; perhaps D is TRBD1 or TRBD2 (6 bases each). The CDR3 length is 13 residues. Germline assignment: CDR1 MNHEY and CDR2 SVGAGI. Trimming pared 6 bases from V and 5 bases from J, leaving 13 bases between. DNA for the CDR3: TGTGCCAGCAGATGGGGGGCCCAGGAGACCCAGTACTTC. This sequence encodes CASRWGAQETQYF.

This clonotype occurred a few times. CDR3 nucleotides: TGTGCCAGCAGGATCAGGTACCACGAGCAGTACTTC. Translating it yields CASRIRYHEQYF. This chain connects TRBV5-5 to TRBJ2-7, with D uncertain. V was pared by 5 bases and J by 5 bases, with 11 bases between. Germline V gene data show CDR1 as SGHKS and CDR2 as YYEKEE (reference sequence). This CDR3 contains 12 residues. Combining the CDR3 with reference TRBV5-5 and TRBJ2-7 gives the whole variable domain DAGVTQSPTHLIKTRGQQVTLRCSPISGHKSVSWYQQVLGQGPQFIFQYYEKEERGRGNFPDRFSARQFPNYSSELNVNALLLGDSALYLCASRIRYHEQYFGPGTRLTVT.

This clonotype occurred a few times. The chain links TRBV7-9 to TRBJ2-4; D is uncertain. The germline CDR1 and CDR2 sequences are SEHNR and FQNEAQ (reference sequence). This CDR3 spans 15 amino acids. V shed 2 bases and J shed 3 bases, with 11 bases lying between them. This CDR3 is CASSLPSIGKNIQYF. Here the CDR3 DNA reads TGTGCCAGCAGCTTACCCAGCATTGGCAAAAACATTCAGTACTTC.

There are a few counts of this clonotype. The chain uses TRBV7-3 and TRBJ2-2, with a weak D call TRBD1 (5 bases). This CDR3 region has 14 residues. Between the trimmed V and J ends, which lost 5 bases and 0 bases, there was a span of 7 bases. CDR1 is SGHTA and CDR2 is FQGTGA in the germline V gene. The CDR3 DNA sequence: TGTGCCAGCAGCCGGACACCGAACACCGGGGAGCTGTTTTTT. It yields the protein CASSRTPNTGELFF.

The V gene is TRBV4-1, the J gene TRBJ2-5, with a tentative D call TRBD1 (5 bases). The germline CDR1 and CDR2 sequences are MGHRA and YSYEKL. CDR3 length: 17 amino acids. V dropped 5 bases and J dropped 1 base, with 20 bases sitting between them. The CDR3 DNA is TGCGCCAGCAGCAAAGCTTTTGTCCGGACACTCCAAGAGACCCAGTACTTC. Its translation is CASSKAFVRTLQETQYF.

This clonotype appeared many times. This chain uses TRBV10-3 with TRBJ1-6, with TRBD1 matching 7 bases. Trimming took 6 bases from V and 9 from J; bases not matched to a gene: 14. There are 16 residues in the CDR3. Germline lookup yields CDR1 ENHRY and CDR2 SYGVKD. The CDR3 reads CAISQGTGTAPSPLHF. In DNA, the CDR3 is TGTGCCATCAGCCAAGGGACCGGGACAGCACCTTCACCCCTCCACTTT.

J is TRBJ1-6 and V is TRBV7-9; 9 nucleotides match TRBD1. The CDR3 sequence is 16 residues long. Germline values: CDR1 SEHNR, CDR2 FQNEAQ (reference sequence). Unmatched junction bases numbered 5, after V lost 5 bases and J lost 3 bases. CDR3 nucleotides: TGTGCCAGCAGCCCGCCGACAGGGGGCTATAATTCACCCCTCCACTTT. It specifies CASSPPTGGYNSPLHF.

This clonotype was recorded many times. The rearrangement joins TRBV19 to TRBJ1-2; weak D call: TRBD1 (6 bases). The CDR3 extends over 15 amino acids. CDR1 LNHDA and CDR2 SQIVND come from the germline V gene (reference sequence). Trimming cost V 4 bases and J 4 bases, with 16 bases left between them. The CDR3 DNA reads TGTGCCAGTAGTACAAGGACAGAGAGGAGCTATGGCTACACCTTC. Translation gives CASSTRTERSYGYTF.

This clonotype was detected a few times. The V call is TRBV5-1, the J call TRBJ1-6, with D uncertain. The CDR3 is made up of 12 amino acids. From germline, CDR1 is SGHRS and CDR2 YFSETQ. V lost 1 base, J lost 12 bases, and 8 bases lay in between. Here the CDR3 DNA reads TGCGCCAGCAGCTTGTTACCAGGACCCCTCCACTTT. Protein: CASSLLPGPLHF. The variable domain in full, with the rest retrieved from reference TRBV5-1 and TRBJ1-6, is KAGVTQTPRYLIKTRGQQVTLSCSPISGHRSVSWYQQTPGQGLQFLFEYFSETQRNKGNFPGRFSGRQFSNSRSEMNVSTLELGDSALYLCASSLLPGPLHFGNGTRLTVT.

The chain carries TRBV20-1 and TRBJ2-5, with 9 bases lining up with TRBD1. The junction had 6 bases not matched to a gene; V was cut back by 2 bases and J by 5 bases. The CDR3 runs 14 residues. Per germline, CDR1 DFQATT and CDR2 SNEGSKA (reference sequence). The DNA of the CDR3 is TGCAGTGCTAGATGGACAGGGGTTGGGGAGACCCAGTACTTC. Protein sequence: CSARWTGVGETQYF.

This chain links TRBV24-1 with TRBJ2-3; maybe TRBD2 (6 bases). Trimming shortened V by 4 bases and J by 6 bases, and 10 bases separated the two germline ends. The CDR3 sequence is 13 residues long. CDR1 and CDR2 (germline): KGHDR, SFDVKD. Here the CDR3 reads CATSDGGVDTQYF. The CDR3 nucleotides read TGTGCCACCAGTGACGGCGGGGTGGATACGCAGTATTTT.

The chain is built from TRBV4-2 and TRBJ1-2; 7 nucleotides line up with TRBD1. The CDR3 contains 14 residues. Trimming at V came to 4 bases and at J to 4 bases, leaving 6 bases not matched to a gene. Germline lookup yields CDR1 LGHNA and CDR2 YNFKEQ. The CDR3 bases are TGTGCCAGCAGCCCTCCCGGGACAGCCTATGGCTACACCTTC. Protein product: CASSPPGTAYGYTF.

The chain joins TRBV7-9 to TRBJ1-2, with D maybe TRBD1 (5 bases). V shed 4 bases and J shed 6 bases, with 15 bases lying between them. CDR3 length: 14 amino acids. In germline, CDR1 is SEHNR, CDR2 FQNEAQ (reference sequence). The CDR3, as DNA: TGTGCCAGCAGCTATTCAGGGCATAGCGATGGCTACACCTTC. It translates to CASSYSGHSDGYTF.

This clonotype was seen more than once but under ten times. This rearrangement joins TRBV10-3 to TRBJ1-5, with D perhaps matching TRBD1 (5 bases). V lost 0 bases to trimming and J lost 5 bases, with 8 bases between them. CDR3 length: 14 residues. Looked up from germline, CDR1 is ENHRY and CDR2 is SYGVKD. The CDR3 loop reads CAISESQGDQPQHF. CDR3 nucleotides: TGTGCCATCAGTGAGTCCCAGGGTGATCAGCCCCAGCATTTT.

This clonotype has ten or more counts. The rearrangement links TRBV5-1 to TRBJ2-3; 12 nucleotides align to TRBD2. With V trimmed by 2 bases and J by 6 bases, 7 bases remained unmatched. Germline CDR1 reads SGHRS; CDR2 reads YFSETQ. CDR3 length: 16 amino acids. CDR3 in DNA: TGCGCCAGCAGCTTTGGACTAGCGGGGTCCGGGGATACGCAGTATTTT. Protein: CASSFGLAGSGDTQYF.

The genes are TRBV9 and TRBJ2-2; D may correspond to TRBD1 or TRBD2 (5 bases each). The V end was cut by 2 bases, the J end by 3 bases, with 17 bases between. The CDR3 runs 17 residues. In germline, CDR1 is SGDLS, CDR2 YYNGEE. Written as DNA, the CDR3 is TGTGCCAGCAGCGTCCCGAGGGACGAGACCGACACCGGGGAGCTGTTTTTT. Its translation: CASSVPRDETDTGELFF.

This chain connects TRBV24-1 to TRBJ2-5, with D possibly being TRBD1 (7 bases). Trimming removed 4 bases at V and 1 base at J, with 15 bases between. Germline loops: CDR1 KGHDR, CDR2 SFDVKD. The CDR3 is made up of 16 amino acids. CDR3: CATSDLGGQSQETQYF. The CDR3 bases are TGTGCCACCAGTGACTTGGGGGGACAGTCCCAAGAGACCCAGTACTTC.

The chain employs TRBV6-2 or TRBV6-3 and TRBJ1-5; D not certain. CDR1 and CDR2 (germline): MNHEY, SVGEGT. Trimming shortened V by 6 bases and J by 3 bases, and 9 bases separated the two germline ends. This CDR3 region has 13 residues. As DNA, the CDR3 is TGTGCCAGCAGCCCGACGGACAATCAGCCCCAGCATTTT. Amino acid sequence: CASSPTDNQPQHF.

This clonotype has only a few counts. This sequence joins TRBV7-2 and TRBJ1-5, with D possibly matching TRBD1 (5 bases). V was shortened by 1 base and J by 0 bases, with 7 bases between the two germline ends. The length of the CDR3 is 15 residues. CDR1 and CDR2 (germline): SGHTA, FQGNSA. CDR3 DNA: TGTGCCAGCAGCTTAGGACAGAATAGCAATCAGCCCCAGCATTTT. Translation gives CASSLGQNSNQPQHF.

This clonotype showed up many times. V and J are TRBV5-5 and TRBJ1-2; 9 nucleotides match TRBD1. Germline trimming cut 4 bases from V and 8 bases from J; bases unmatched to any gene: 6. This CDR3 is 13 amino acids long. Germline-derived CDR1 and CDR2 are SGHKS and YYEKEE (reference sequence). The CDR3 spells CASSTTGGGGYTF. CDR3 in DNA: TGTGCCAGCAGCACAACAGGGGGCGGAGGCTACACCTTC. Full variable domain (rest looked up from reference TRBV5-5 and TRBJ1-2): DAGVTQSPTHLIKTRGQQVTLRCSPISGHKSVSWYQQVLGQGPQFIFQYYEKEERGRGNFPDRFSARQFPNYSSELNVNALLLGDSALYLCASSTTGGGGYTFGSGTRLTVV.

This clonotype was observed a handful of times. CDR3 DNA sequence: TGTGCCAGCAGTTTACTAGCGGGGGGCCCCCCCCAAGCCCAGTACTTC. It translates to CASSLLAGGPPQAQYF. V usage is TRBV6-5 and J usage is TRBJ2-5, with 12 bases that match TRBD2. The CDR3 runs 16 residues. After removal of 4 bases from V and 9 bases from J, the junction contained 12 bases not matched to a gene. Per germline, CDR1 MNHEY and CDR2 SVGAGI.

There are many counts of this clonotype. This chain joins TRBV7-6 and TRBJ2-5; 7 bases are shared with TRBD1. This CDR3 spans 15 amino acids. Germline V gene sequence: CDR1 SGHVS, CDR2 FNYEAQ. Germline trimming cut 5 bases from V and 2 bases from J; bases unmatched to any gene: 8. CDR3 nucleotide sequence: TGTGCCAGCAGCCCCTACAGGGGTTTACAAGAGACCCAGTACTTC. This sequence encodes CASSPYRGLQETQYF.

The chain carries TRBV29-1 and TRBJ2-7; 7 bases are shared with TRBD1. This CDR3 comprises 10 residues. V was clipped by 6 bases and J by 6 bases; unmatched bases: 2. The V gene's germline CDR1 is SQVTM and CDR2 ANQGSEA. The CDR3 loop is CSVDRREQYF. The CDR3 region has the DNA TGCAGCGTGGACAGGCGCGAGCAGTACTTC.

The V call is TRBV20-1, the J call TRBJ1-3; tentative D call: TRBD1 (5 bases). Germline V lookup: CDR1 DFQATT, CDR2 SNEGSKA (reference sequence). There are 14 residues in the CDR3. V shed 3 bases and J shed 7 bases, with 16 bases lying between them. CDR3 coding DNA: TGCAGTGCTAGTGGGGCCCTAGGGGCGAACACCATATATTTT. Its protein product is CSASGALGANTIYF.

This clonotype was detected only a few times. V is TRBV28 and J is TRBJ2-5, with 7 bases matching TRBD2. The CDR3 consists of 14 residues. The V segment lost 5 bases and the J segment 0 bases; nucleotides outside the gene matches: 3. CDR1 is MDHEN, CDR2 SYDVKM, per germline. The CDR3 DNA sequence: TGTGCCAGCAGTGCCGGGGGGTACCAAGAGACCCAGTACTTC. Translation gives CASSAGGYQETQYF. Full variable domain (missing parts from reference TRBV28 and TRBJ2-5): DVKVTQSSRYLVKRTGEKVFLECVQDMDHENMFWYRQDPGLGLRLIYFSYDVKMKEKGDIPEGYSVSREKKERFSLILESASTNQTSMYLCASSAGGYQETQYFGPGTRLLVL.